The 8 T cell receptor beta chains in this list originate from one sample, sequenced in a study of beta chain features in type 1 diabetes. Their target antigens are unknown. Study-wide results and limits: A moderate, significant TCRB CDR3 shortening appeared in type 1 diabetes across four CD4+ subsets.

Reverse transcription of all isolated RNA meant that expressed TCRB transcripts were sequenced. Produced via immunoSEQ multiplex PCR; TCRdb's table is partial and in-frame only. The table has a few hundred thousand clones, around 22% seen once; the top ten hold 0.012%. The sequenced sample consisted of naive CD4+ T cells from blood. Receptors were obtained from a woman under 40 with type 1 diabetes.

The gene calls are TRBV30 and TRBJ1-5; TRBD1 matches 7 bases. The CDR3 runs to 13 residues. Germline V CDR1 and CDR2: GTSNPN, SVGIG (reference sequence). V was clipped by 3 bases and J by 6 bases; unmatched bases: 5. CDR3 in DNA: TGTGCCTGGAGCGACAGGGATGGTCAGCCCCAGCATTTT. The encoded protein is CAWSDRDGQPQHF.

This clone turned up a few times. The genes are TRBV7-9 and TRBJ2-5; D remains ambiguous. Germline loops: CDR1 SEHNR, CDR2 FQNEAQ (reference sequence). The CDR3 has 14 amino acids. Trimming pared 8 bases from V and 5 bases from J, leaving 18 bases between. For the CDR3, the DNA is TGTGCCAGCGCCCGGCGACTTTTAAAGGAGACCCAGTACTTC. It encodes CASARRLLKETQYF.

This clone was seen only a few times. This chain connects TRBV19 to TRBJ2-7, with D possibly TRBD2 on 6 matching bases. V was cut by 5 bases and J by 5 bases, with 16 bases left in between. In germline, CDR1 is LNHDA, CDR2 SQIVND (reference sequence). This CDR3 region has 14 residues. Here the CDR3 reads CASSPVGGPHEQYF. CDR3 nucleotide sequence: TGTGCCAGTAGTCCGGTCGGAGGGCCCCACGAGCAGTACTTC. Together with reference TRBV19 and TRBJ2-7, the CDR3 gives the full variable domain: DGGITQSPKYLFRKEGQNVTLSCEQNLNHDAMYWYRQDPGQGLRLIYYSQIVNDFQKGDIAEGYSVSREKKESFPLTVTSAQKNPTAFYLCASSPVGGPHEQYFGPGTRLTVT.

There are a few counts of this clone. The chain has TRBV7-6 and TRBJ2-1, with TRBD1 matching 9 bases. CDR3 length: 13 residues. Trimming cost V 1 base and J 16 bases; bases outside gene matches: 8. CDR1 is SGHVS, CDR2 FNYEAQ, per germline. CDR3 nucleotide sequence: TGTGCCAGCAGCTTAGAGGACAGGGGCAGGTCTTTCTTC. Its protein is CASSLEDRGRSFF.

The genes are TRBV9 and TRBJ2-1; TRBD2 matches 8 bases. This CDR3 spans 16 amino acids. Looked up from germline, CDR1 is SGDLS and CDR2 is YYNGEE. Trimming took 0 bases from V and 0 from J; bases not matched to a gene: 2. For the CDR3, the DNA is TGTGCCAGCAGCGTAGTGAGCGGGAGCTCCTACAATGAGCAGTTCTTC. This translates into CASSVVSGSSYNEQFF.

This clone has just a few counts. The DNA for the CDR3 is TGCAGCGTTGAACCGAGACTAGCGCGCTACAATGAGCAGTTCTTC. Amino acid sequence: CSVEPRLARYNEQFF. J is TRBJ2-1 and V is TRBV29-1; TRBD2 aligns across 8 bases. Germline V lookup: CDR1 SQVTM, CDR2 ANQGSEA. CDR3 length: 15 residues. V shed 2 bases, J shed 3 bases, and the junction held 6 bases outside the gene matches.

V is TRBV7-9 and J is TRBJ2-3; 13 positions agree with TRBD2. The junction had 5 bases not matched to a gene; V was cut back by 5 bases and J by 3 bases. The CDR3 spans 16 residues. Germline CDR1 SEHNR, CDR2 FQNEAQ (reference sequence). The CDR3 protein is CASSLGLAGVTDTQYF. CDR3 sequence (DNA): TGTGCCAGCAGCCTCGGACTAGCGGGAGTAACAGATACGCAGTATTTT.

This clone was found a few times. The chain links TRBV11-2 to TRBJ2-5, with D unresolved. CDR1 and CDR2 from the germline V gene are SGHAT and FQNNGV. V dropped 5 bases and J dropped 3 bases, with 4 bases sitting between them. The CDR3 extends over 11 amino acids. In DNA form, the CDR3 reads TGTGCCAGCAGCGTCGAAGAGACCCAGTACTTC. Translated, it gives CASSVEETQYF.